These T cell receptor beta chains were read from a single sample in a study of cytomegalovirus exposure and HLA in healthy donors. Profiling relied on immunoSEQ multiplex PCR, and the TCRdb table lists in-frame clones only, not all of them. Altogether tens of thousands of clones are present, almost 97% being singletons, with the ten largest covering around 1.6%. Sequenced material: PBMCs. These receptors were collected from a man aged 18 to 30 in good health and CMV-seropositive. Each CDR3 is given with its conserved first and last residue. A D gene is named only where the DNA matches it firmly. Size is stated for part of the rows, as once, few or many counts, or as a class when the clone is expanded.

V gene	clone size	D gene	J gene	CDR3 length	CDR3 DNA	CDR3 protein
TRBV27	-	TRBD1	TRBJ1-5	15	TGTGCCAGCAGTCGTACAGGGGATAGCAATCAGCCCCAGCATTTT	CASSRTGDSNQPQHF
TRBV2	-	-	TRBJ2-7	13	TGTGCCAGCAGTGAAGCGCTTCGGGACTCGTACACTTTC	CASSEALRDSYTF
TRBV5-1	-	TRBD1	TRBJ1-1	14	TGCGCCAGCAGCGGGGGACAGGGATATACTGAAGCTTTCTTT	CASSGGQGYTEAFF
TRBV30	-	TRBD2	TRBJ2-5	15	TGTGCCCGGGGACTAGCGGGAGTTGGAGGGGAGACCCAGTACTTC	CARGLAGVGGETQYF
TRBV27	-	-	TRBJ2-7	16	TGTGCCAGTTCCGGGGCACTTGGGGGGAGTAACTACGAGCAGTACTTC	CASSGALGGSNYEQYF
TRBV5-1	-	-	TRBJ1-1	15	TGCGCCAGCAGCGCCTCGCAGGGGATTAACACTGAAGCTTTCTTT	CASSASQGINTEAFF
TRBV5-1	-	-	TRBJ1-1	15	TGCGCCACCTCTGAGGGCAGGCGGCTCGACACTGAAGCTTTCTTT	CATSEGRRLDTEAFF
TRBV18	-	TRBD1	TRBJ1-3	14	TGTGCCAGCTCACTCGACAGGGCCAGAAACACCATATATTTT	CASSLDRARNTIYF
TRBV5-4	once	-	TRBJ1-6	12	TGTGCCAGCAGCTCCCAGGGTTCACCCCTCCACTTT	CASSSQGSPLHF
TRBV6-4	-	TRBD2	TRBJ2-1	15	TGTGCCAGCAGTGACCGTCTAGCGGTCTTCGATGAGCAGTTCTTC	CASSDRLAVFDEQFF
TRBV7-2	-	-	TRBJ1-1	12	TGTGCCAGCAGCTTTATGCGCCTTGAAGCTTTCTTT	CASSFMRLEAFF
TRBV11-3	-	-	TRBJ2-2	15	TGTGCCAGCAGCACCCGGACTGGAGACACCGGGGAGCTGTTTTTT	CASSTRTGDTGELFF
TRBV10-3	-	TRBD2	TRBJ2-2	15	TGTGCCATCAGAGCTAGCGGGAGGGCCCACGGGGAGCTGTTTTTT	CAIRASGRAHGELFF
TRBV9	-	-	TRBJ2-2	18	TGTGCCAGCAGCTTCCGGGACAACAGCCTAACCTACACCGGGGAGCTGTTTTTT	CASSFRDNSLTYTGELFF
TRBV27	-	TRBD1	TRBJ1-3	14	TGTGCCAGCCCTGGACAGGGCTCTGGAAACACCATATATTTT	CASPGQGSGNTIYF
TRBV15	-	-	TRBJ2-7	15	TGTGCCACCAGCAGAGAAGCGGTCGAGGGCTACGAGCAGTACTTC	CATSREAVEGYEQYF
TRBV29-1	-	TRBD2	TRBJ2-1	15	TGCAGCGTTGTATTTGCGGGAGTGATTTACAATGAGCAGTTCTTC	CSVVFAGVIYNEQFF
TRBV5-5	-	TRBD1	TRBJ1-1	14	TGTGCCAGCAGCGCCGGGACAGGGCCCACTGAAGCTTTCTTT	CASSAGTGPTEAFF
TRBV25-1	-	-	TRBJ1-1	13	TGTGCCAGCAGTGACCCTTGGGCGAAAGAAGCTTTCTTT	CASSDPWAKEAFF
TRBV4-2	-	-	TRBJ1-2	14	TGTGCCAGCAGTACCTTAGACAGGACTAGGGGCTACACCTTC	CASSTLDRTRGYTF
TRBV6-5	-	TRBD1	TRBJ1-2	15	TGTGCCAGCAGTTTGACAGGGCATGGCAACTATGGCTACACCTTC	CASSLTGHGNYGYTF
TRBV11-3	-	TRBD1	TRBJ1-1	16	TGTGCCAGCAGCTTGGGGACAGGGCGGGGGAACACTGAAGCTTTCTTT	CASSLGTGRGNTEAFF
TRBV5-1	-	TRBD1	TRBJ2-7	13	TGCGCCAGCAGCCAGACAGGGTACCACGAGCAGTACTTC	CASSQTGYHEQYF
TRBV30	-	-	TRBJ1-1	13	TGTGCCTGGGTGGGTGGGGGCATCACTGAAGCTTTCTTT	CAWVGGGITEAFF
TRBV10-3	-	TRBD1	TRBJ1-2	15	TGTGCCATCAGTGATTCTCAGGGGGGAGGCTATGGCTACACCTTC	CAISDSQGGGYGYTF
TRBV7-2	-	-	TRBJ2-5	15	TGTGCCAGCAGCTTATATGGCGGGAAACGAGAGACCCAGTACTTC	CASSLYGGKRETQYF
TRBV7-8	-	-	TRBJ2-7	16	TGTGCCAGCAGCTTAGAAGGGAGCAGCCCTTCCTACGAGCAGTACTTC	CASSLEGSSPSYEQYF
TRBV5-1	-	-	TRBJ2-5	14	TGCGCCAGCAGCTTGGACAACCCGGGAGAGACCCAGTACTTC	CASSLDNPGETQYF
TRBV5-1	-	-	TRBJ1-4	16	TGCGCCAGCAGCTTTGGGGGGGTAGGGACTAATGAAAAACTGTTTTTT	CASSFGGVGTNEKLFF
TRBV7-8	-	-	TRBJ2-3	17	TGTGCCAGCAGCCCGCGAGAAGTTCTGGCGGAATGGGATACGCAGTATTTT	CASSPREVLAEWDTQYF
TRBV27	-	-	TRBJ2-2	15	TGTGCCAGCAGTTTGGGCAGGGCGGGGCACGGGGAGCTGTTTTTT	CASSLGRAGHGELFF
TRBV11-2	-	TRBD2	TRBJ2-1	17	TGTGCCAGCAGTCTAAACCCGACTAGCGGGCCCTACAATGAGCAGTTCTTC	CASSLNPTSGPYNEQFF
TRBV13	-	-	TRBJ2-7	13	TGTGCCAGCAGCTTAGGGGACAGTGACGAGCAGTACTTC	CASSLGDSDEQYF
TRBV10-2	-	TRBD2	TRBJ2-7	15	TGCGCCAGCAGTGAGGGTGAATCTAGCGGTCTCGAGCAGTACTTC	CASSEGESSGLEQYF
TRBV10-2	-	TRBD2	TRBJ2-5	14	TGCGCCAGCAGGGCTAGCGGTTACCAAGAGACCCAGTACTTC	CASRASGYQETQYF
TRBV29-1	-	-	TRBJ2-1	15	TGCAGCGTTGCCCTCCCCTTACTTCCATACAATGAGCAGTTCTTC	CSVALPLLPYNEQFF
TRBV28	-	-	TRBJ1-1	12	TGTGCCAGCAGTTTGCGGCCCCCCGAAGCTTTCTTT	CASSLRPPEAFF
TRBV10-3	few	-	TRBJ2-2	14	TGTGCCATCAGTGAGAGGCTAGAGACCGGGGAGCTGTTTTTT	CAISERLETGELFF
TRBV10-1	-	TRBD1	TRBJ2-3	17	TGCGCCAGCAGTGTCATAACTACCCGGACAGGGTATTATACGCAGTATTTT	CASSVITTRTGYYTQYF
TRBV6-6	-	-	TRBJ2-2	13	TGTGCCAGCAGCCCAGGGGCTAACGGGGAGCTGTTTTTT	CASSPGANGELFF
TRBV5-1	-	-	TRBJ1-1	15	TGCGCCAGCAGCCTGGGGTACAGGGCGAACACTGAAGCTTTCTTT	CASSLGYRANTEAFF
TRBV7-3	-	TRBD2	TRBJ2-1	15	TGTGCCAGCAGCACAACTAGCGGCGGATACAATGAGCAGTTCTTC	CASSTTSGGYNEQFF